A single sample gave rise to the 26 T cell receptor beta chains below, sequenced in a study of blood T cells in healthy people across ages. A J-beta primer mix and a sample-barcoded 5' primer were used in a second PCR of roughly 7 to 12 cycles. In TCRdb, the 5' RACE reads were re-called with MiXCR into one record per CDR3 protein. The data contain 650,000 or so distinct CDR3 sequences, about 50% of them singletons. The source material was blood. All receptors derive from a woman of 80 years or more in good health.

The gene calls are TRBV20-1 and TRBJ2-1, with D perhaps matching TRBD1 or TRBD2 (5 bases each). Germline CDR1 reads DFQATT; CDR2 reads SNEGSKA (reference sequence). CDR3 size: 17 residues. The V and J ends lost 6 bases and 0 bases respectively, with 21 bases between them. The CDR3: CSALGTGWGSSYNEQFF. The CDR3 DNA reads TGCAGTGCCCTAGGGACCGGCTGGGGGAGCTCCTACAATGAGCAGTTCTTC.

This clonotype has only one observation. This may stem from a read error, because a much larger clone lies one nucleotide away. The V gene is TRBV5-1, the J gene TRBJ2-1; perhaps TRBD1 as D (6 bases). Trimming pared 10 bases from V and 6 bases from J, leaving 23 bases between. From germline, CDR1 is SGHRS and CDR2 YFSETQ. The length of the CDR3 is 15 residues. The CDR3 region is CAGSQDSLGGNEQFF. CDR3 sequence (DNA): TGCGCCGGTTCTCAGGACAGCCTAGGAGGCAATGAGCAGTTCTTC. Full variable domain (rest looked up from reference TRBV5-1 and TRBJ2-1): KAGVTQTPRYLIKTRGQQVTLSCSPISGHRSVSWYQQTPGQGLQFLFEYFSETQRNKGNFPGRFSGRQFSNSRSEMNVSTLELGDSALYLCAGSQDSLGGNEQFFGPGTRLTVL.

This chain joins TRBV6-6 and TRBJ1-5; D is undetermined. Trimming took off 0 bases at V and 3 bases at J, with 9 bases between the two ends. CDR3 length: 15 residues. Germline V gives CDR1 MNHNY, CDR2 SVGAGI (reference sequence). The CDR3 coding sequence is TGTGCCAGCAGTTACTCTGGCGGCAACAATCAGCCCCAGCATTTT. It translates to CASSYSGGNNQPQHF.

V and J are TRBV10-3 and TRBJ2-5; either TRBD1 or TRBD2 may fit D (5 bases each). Trimming took off 6 bases at V and 1 base at J, with 24 bases between the two ends. The length of the CDR3 is 18 residues. In germline, CDR1 is ENHRY, CDR2 SYGVKD. The CDR3 sequence is CAIRTAGARARSQETQYF. The CDR3 nucleotides read TGTGCCATCAGAACCGCCGGGGCGCGGGCCCGATCCCAAGAGACCCAGTACTTC.

This chain links TRBV5-5 with TRBJ2-7, with 11 bases that match TRBD2. The CDR3 extends over 15 amino acids. The V gene end was trimmed by 1 base and the J gene end by 1 base; junction bases not matched to a gene: 1. In germline, CDR1 is SGHKS, CDR2 YYEKEE (reference sequence). CDR3 region: CASSLTSGRSYEQYF. The CDR3 nucleotides are TGTGCCAGCAGCTTGACTAGCGGGAGATCCTACGAGCAGTACTTC.

On this clonotype: This may be a read error: a much more frequent sequence differs by one nucleotide. The CDR3 DNA sequence: TGTGCCAGCAGTTCGGGACAGCTCCGCCGGGAGACCCAGTTCTTC. Translated: CASSSGQLRRETQFF. The rearrangement joins TRBV28 to TRBJ2-1; D is perhaps TRBD1 (7 bases). Germline V gene lookup returns CDR1 MDHEN and CDR2 SYDVKM. The CDR3 is made up of 15 amino acids. V lost 4 bases and J 13 bases, leaving 23 bases between the germline ends.

A remark on this clonotype: One base away lies a much larger clone, so this may be a sequencing read error. This rearrangement joins TRBV27 to TRBJ1-6; D is unclear. Germline V lookup: CDR1 MNHEY, CDR2 SMNVEV (reference sequence). This CDR3 has 13 residues. V lost 5 bases to trimming and J lost 6 bases, with 8 bases between them. The CDR3 DNA is TGTGCCAGCAGTGTCCAGGCTAATTCACCCCTCCACTTT. Protein: CASSVQANSPLHF.

This clonotype occurred a few times. V gene TRBV4-2 combines with J gene TRBJ1-5, with D unclear. The CDR3 extends over 15 amino acids. V dropped 0 bases and J dropped 3 bases, with 9 bases sitting between them. CDR1 LGHNA and CDR2 YNFKEQ come from the germline V gene. The CDR3 DNA follows: TGTGCCAGCAGCCAAGATTGGGGTTCCAATCAGCCCCAGCATTTT. This encodes CASSQDWGSNQPQHF.

As for this clonotype: This sequence may be a read error, since a much larger clone differs from it by one base. This chain connects TRBV6-6 to TRBJ1-2; no clear D. The CDR3 has 14 residues. V lost 2 bases and J 3 bases, leaving 10 bases between the germline ends. Germline lookup yields CDR1 MNHNY and CDR2 SVGAGI (reference sequence). In nucleotides, the CDR3 is TGTGCCAGCAGTTACGCAGCGGATCACTATGGCTACACCTTC. This gives the protein CASSYAADHYGYTF.

The chain is built from TRBV25-1 and TRBJ2-3; D unclear. Trimming removed 5 bases from V and 3 bases from J, with 12 bases in between. The V gene's germline CDR1 is MGHDK and CDR2 SYGVNS. The CDR3 is 14 amino acids. The CDR3 nucleotides read TGTGCCAGCAGTTGGGAAGGAGTTACAGATACGCAGTATTTT. This codes for CASSWEGVTDTQYF.

This clonotype was detected many times. This sequence joins TRBV6-6 and TRBJ2-2; 7 bases map to TRBD1. Trimming took 4 bases from V and 7 from J; bases not matched to a gene: 6. CDR1 and CDR2 from the germline V gene are MNHNY and SVGAGI (reference sequence). The CDR3 is 14 amino acids. The CDR3 DNA reads TGTGCCAGCAGTTCCACAGGGGCGGTCGGGGAGCTGTTTTTT. It encodes CASSSTGAVGELFF.

The J gene is TRBJ2-1, the V gene TRBV3-1, with D perhaps given as TRBD1 or TRBD2 (7 bases each). The CDR3 runs 18 residues. Germline lookup yields CDR1 LGHDT and CDR2 YNNKEL (reference sequence). The germline V and J ends were trimmed by 6 bases and 3 bases, with 24 bases remaining between them. The CDR3 sequence is CASSPSRRGAGDYNEQFF. The CDR3 DNA reads as TGTGCCAGCAGTCCAAGTCGCAGGGGGGCGGGAGACTACAATGAGCAGTTCTTC.

This clonotype was counted many times. This chain connects TRBV29-1 to TRBJ1-1; 7 bases align to TRBD1. The germline gives CDR1 SQVTM, CDR2 ANQGSEA. V was pared by 6 bases and J by 2 bases, with 3 bases of the junction left unmatched. The CDR3 has 12 amino acids. The CDR3 nucleotides are TGCAGCGTGGGGACAGCCAACACTGAAGCTTTCTTT. It translates to CSVGTANTEAFF. The full variable domain, completed using reference TRBV29-1 and TRBJ1-1, is SAVISQKPSRDICQRGTSLTIQCQVDSQVTMMFWYRQQPGQSLTLIATANQGSEATYESGFVIDKFPISRPNLTFSTLTVSNMSPEDSSIYLCSVGTANTEAFFGQGTRLTVV.

This clonotype turned up a few times. The chain combines TRBV18 with TRBJ2-1, with D unresolved. The CDR3 extends over 13 amino acids. V lost 5 bases to trimming and J lost 4 bases, with 9 bases between them. Germline loops: CDR1 KGHSH, CDR2 LQKENI. CDR3 sequence: CASSTALYNEQFF. The DNA of the CDR3 is TGTGCCAGCTCAACAGCCCTATACAATGAGCAGTTCTTC.

This rearrangement joins TRBV6-5 to TRBJ1-2, with D unclear. Trimming shortened V by 7 bases and J by 2 bases, and 14 bases separated the two germline ends. From germline, CDR1 is MNHEY and CDR2 SVGAGI. This CDR3 is 14 amino acids long. The DNA for the CDR3 is TGTGCCAGCATCCCCGCGGGCGGAAACTATGGCTACACCTTC. Protein product: CASIPAGGNYGYTF.

In its sample, this clonotype was seen a few times. This chain links TRBV20-1 with TRBJ2-3; D is ambiguous. This CDR3 is 14 amino acids long. The V and J ends lost 6 bases and 1 base respectively, with 14 bases between them. Germline lookup yields CDR1 DFQATT and CDR2 SNEGSKA (reference sequence). CDR3 nucleotide sequence: TGCAGTGCCGGCGACGAGCTGTGCACAGATACGCAGTATTTT. Translating it yields CSAGDELCTDTQYF.

The chain has TRBV20-1 and TRBJ2-5, with a possible D match to TRBD1 (6 bases). The J call could be wrong; TRBJ2-7 is a better fit for the DNA end. CDR1 and CDR2 (germline): DFQATT, SNEGSKA (reference sequence). This CDR3 contains 11 residues. The CDR3 spells CSASQGYEQYF. CDR3 nucleotide sequence: TGCAGTGCCTCTCAGGGGTACGAGCAGTACTTC.

In this sample, this clonotype turned up many times. This sequence joins TRBV11-2 and TRBJ2-1; TRBD2 aligns across 7 bases. The germline CDR1 and CDR2 sequences are SGHAT and FQNNGV. J lost 2 bases, V lost 4 bases, and 8 bases had no gene match. The CDR3 has 16 amino acids. The CDR3 DNA reads TGTGCCAGCAGCTCGATAGCGGGCTTACCCTACAATGAGCAGTTCTTC. It is translated as CASSSIAGLPYNEQFF.

In regard to this clonotype: It may be a read error: a sequence one base away is much more abundant. This chain uses TRBV5-5 with TRBJ1-2; D may be TRBD1 (5 bases). CDR3 length equals 15 residues. The germline gives CDR1 SGHKS, CDR2 YYEKEE (reference sequence). V lost 3 bases to trimming and J lost 5 bases, with 17 bases between them. CDR3 residues: CASSYGGGRQYGYTF. For the CDR3, the DNA is TGTGCCAGCAGCTACGGGGGGGGACGTCAATATGGCTACACCTTC.

This clonotype was picked up many times. This chain uses TRBV20-1 with TRBJ1-2; 8 bases map to TRBD1. CDR3 length equals 12 residues. In germline, CDR1 is DFQATT, CDR2 SNEGSKA (reference sequence). V shed 5 bases and J 5 bases; nucleotides not matched to a gene: 4. This chain's CDR3 is CSAGRTGYGYTF. The CDR3 nucleotides are TGCAGTGCTGGCCGGACAGGGTATGGCTACACCTTC.

This clonotype came up many times. CDR3 in DNA: TGTGCCAGCAGCGTAGGCCTCACAGGGATTCTCGAGCAGTACTTC. It codes for CASSVGLTGILEQYF. This chain links TRBV9 with TRBJ2-7; tentatively, D is TRBD1 (6 bases). The germline gives CDR1 SGDLS, CDR2 YYNGEE. V was pared by 0 bases and J by 6 bases, with 16 bases between. This CDR3 has 15 amino acids.

The chain recombines TRBV6-1 with TRBJ2-7, with 7 bases lining up with TRBD2. V shed 5 bases, J shed 7 bases, and the junction held 14 bases outside the gene matches. This CDR3 comprises 15 residues. CDR1 is MNHNS, CDR2 SASEGT, per germline. The CDR3 reads CASSTRDYSYNEQYF. In DNA, the CDR3 is TGTGCCAGCAGTACCCGGGACTACTCCTACAATGAGCAGTACTTC.

The rearrangement links TRBV12-3 or TRBV12-4 to TRBJ1-2; 7 nucleotides agree with TRBD1. With V trimmed by 8 bases and J by 1 base, 10 bases remained unmatched. This CDR3 comprises 15 residues. The CDR3 spells CASQKVGQLNYGYTF. CDR3 nucleotides: TGTGCCAGCCAAAAGGTGGGACAGCTTAACTATGGCTACACCTTC.

This clonotype was counted ten times or more. This chain uses TRBV29-1 with TRBJ1-5, with 8 bases that match TRBD1. V dropped 5 bases and J dropped 7; count of bases not matched to a gene: 13. The CDR3 is made up of 15 amino acids. CDR1 and CDR2 from the germline V gene are SQVTM and ANQGSEA. CDR3: CSVLTAQGAGQPQHF. The CDR3 coding sequence is TGCAGCGTTCTTACAGCCCAGGGGGCAGGCCAGCCCCAGCATTTT.

The rearrangement links TRBV11-2 to TRBJ2-4, with D perhaps TRBD1 or TRBD2 (5 bases each). There are 17 residues in the CDR3. Germline CDR1 SGHAT, CDR2 FQNNGV. Deletions cut 0 bases from V and 3 bases from J, with 15 bases between. This CDR3 is CASSLDRGAAGKNIQYF. CDR3 DNA: TGTGCCAGCAGCTTAGATCGAGGGGCCGCGGGCAAAAACATTCAGTACTTC.

A note on this clonotype: A much larger clonotype is one base distant, so this may be a read error. This chain uses TRBV20-1 with TRBJ2-3; D might be TRBD1 (6 bases). This CDR3 contains 14 residues. The V gene's germline CDR1 is DFQATT and CDR2 SNEGSKA (reference sequence). For the CDR3, the DNA is TGCAGTGCCCTGACCACCCTGCGGACAGATGCGCAGTATTTT. It specifies CSALTTLRTDAQYF.